Listed below are T cell receptor beta chains from one sample, sequenced in a study of blood T cell repertoires in COVID-19. Libraries were prepared by immunoSEQ multiplex PCR; TCRdb keeps only in-frame clonotypes and omits some of them. This repertoire shows 380,000 or so clones, around 87% found once; its top ten account for 1% to 1.5%. Sequencing was performed on PBMCs or T cells enriched from blood (not recorded which). The origin of the receptors is a man under 40 who had recovered from COVID-19. Each CDR3 is given with its conserved first and last residue. D genes are given only for firm matches. Clone size, where shown, is once, few, many, or a class for clones that have expanded.

abundance	d_gene	v_gene	j_gene	CDR3aa	CDR3nt
.	TRBD1	TRBV19	TRBJ1-5	CASSRDRGLSNQPQHF	TGTGCCAGTAGTAGGGACAGGGGCCTTAGCAATCAGCCCCAGCATTTT
.	TRBD1	TRBV18	TRBJ1-1	CASSPGQGSMNTEAFF	TGTGCCAGCTCACCCGGACAGGGATCGATGAACACTGAAGCTTTCTTT
.	.	TRBV18	TRBJ1-2	CASSPPVTDGYTF	TGTGCCAGCTCACCACCGGTCACGGATGGCTACACCTTC
.	TRBD1	TRBV7-9	TRBJ1-4	CASRSGQSNEKLFF	TGTGCCAGCAGGTCGGGACAGAGTAATGAAAAACTGTTTTTT
.	.	TRBV30	TRBJ1-2	CAWSGTGDLYTYGYTF	TGTGCCTGGAGTGGCACGGGGGATCTATATACCTATGGCTACACCTTC
.	.	TRBV5-5	TRBJ2-5	CASSSRNQETQYF	TGTGCCAGCAGCTCGCGCAATCAAGAGACCCAGTACTTC
.	.	TRBV9	TRBJ1-3	CASSVGGNSGNTIYF	TGTGCCAGCAGCGTCGGGGGTAACTCTGGAAACACCATATATTTT
.	TRBD2	TRBV7-2	TRBJ2-7	CASSPNSGGAGEQYF	TGTGCCAGCAGCCCGAATAGCGGGGGGGCCGGCGAGCAGTACTTC
.	.	TRBV29-1	TRBJ1-1	CSVGQTGNTEAFF	TGCAGCGTTGGCCAGACAGGGAACACTGAAGCTTTCTTT
few	TRBD1	TRBV11-2	TRBJ1-3	CASSPNRGLAGNTIYF	TGTGCCAGCAGCCCTAACAGGGGGTTGGCTGGAAACACCATATATTTT
.	TRBD1	TRBV24-1	TRBJ2-3	CATSDTRTGTDTQYF	TGTGCCACCAGTGACACCCGGACAGGTACAGATACGCAGTATTTT
.	TRBD1	TRBV6-5	TRBJ2-7	CASLPGGSYEQYF	TGTGCCAGCCTCCCAGGGGGCTCCTACGAGCAGTACTTC
few	.	TRBV14	TRBJ1-1	CASSQALGGNTEAFF	TGTGCCAGCAGCCAAGCACTGGGGGGGAACACTGAAGCTTTCTTT
.	.	TRBV5-6	TRBJ1-3	CASSELGLSGNTIYF	TGTGCCAGCAGCGAGCTGGGACTCTCTGGAAACACCATATATTTT
.	TRBD1	TRBV5-4	TRBJ2-5	CASSLWDREETQYF	TGTGCCAGCAGCTTATGGGACAGAGAAGAGACCCAGTACTTC
.	.	TRBV4-1	TRBJ1-1	CASSQMARLNTEAFF	TGCGCCAGCAGCCAAATGGCCCGCTTGAACACTGAAGCTTTCTTT
once	.	TRBV2	TRBJ2-3	CAGSRGTDTQYF	TGTGCCGGGTCTCGGGGGACAGATACGCAGTATTTT
.	TRBD1	TRBV10-3	TRBJ1-3	CATRDRASGNTIYF	TGTGCCACCCGGGACAGGGCCTCTGGAAACACCATATATTTT
.	.	TRBV19	TRBJ1-3	CASSHDRSYGNTIYF	TGTGCCAGTAGCCACGATAGATCCTATGGAAACACCATATATTTT
.	TRBD1	TRBV19	TRBJ1-2	CASSMGQGAGGYTF	TGTGCCAGTAGTATGGGGCAGGGGGCAGGCGGCTACACCTTC
.	TRBD1	TRBV15	TRBJ1-2	CATSRPDRVHGYTF	TGTGCCACCAGCAGACCGGACAGGGTCCATGGCTACACCTTC
.	TRBD1	TRBV7-9	TRBJ1-4	CASRPQGVNEKLFF	TGTGCCAGCAGGCCCCAGGGGGTAAATGAAAAACTGTTTTTT
.	TRBD1	TRBV2	TRBJ2-5	CASRGDRGQETQYF	TGTGCCAGCAGAGGGGACAGGGGGCAAGAGACCCAGTACTTC
.	.	TRBV7-8	TRBJ1-5	CASSSQGIFGQPQHF	TGTGCCAGCAGCTCACAGGGTATATTTGGTCAGCCCCAGCATTTT
.	.	TRBV19	TRBJ1-5	CASMVRGNQPQHF	TGTGCCAGTATGGTTAGGGGTAATCAGCCCCAGCATTTT
.	.	TRBV7-9	TRBJ1-1	CASSLAEKKAFF	TGTGCCAGCAGCTTAGCAGAGAAAAAAGCTTTCTTT
.	TRBD1	TRBV19	TRBJ2-7	CASSPGSRTGAYEQYF	TGTGCCAGTAGTCCCGGTTCGAGGACAGGGGCCTACGAGCAGTACTTC
.	TRBD1	TRBV4-1	TRBJ2-5	CASSQTGLYQETQYF	TGCGCCAGCAGCCAGACAGGGTTGTACCAAGAGACCCAGTACTTC
once	.	TRBV20-1	TRBJ2-5	CSATFGETQYF	TGCAGTGCTACTTTCGGGGAGACCCAGTACTTC
.	.	TRBV27	TRBJ1-1	CASSFGGGTEAFF	TGTGCCAGCAGTTTCGGGGGGGGCACTGAAGCTTTCTTT
.	.	TRBV30	TRBJ2-7	CAWSWGGTNEQYF	TGTGCCTGGAGCTGGGGGGGCACAAACGAGCAGTACTTC
.	.	TRBV10-1	TRBJ2-7	CASESRGEQYF	TGCGCCAGCGAATCTAGGGGCGAGCAGTACTTC
.	.	TRBV30	TRBJ1-5	CAWSVGHYSNQPQHF	TGTGCCTGGAGTGTTGGGCATTATAGCAATCAGCCCCAGCATTTT
once	TRBD2	TRBV12-5	TRBJ2-5	CASGLDGGAWETQYF	TGTGCTAGTGGTTTGGACGGGGGGGCCTGGGAGACCCAGTACTTC
.	.	TRBV4-1	TRBJ2-1	CASSQAPRGDNEQFF	TGCGCCAGCAGCCAAGCCCCCCGCGGAGACAATGAGCAGTTCTTC
.	TRBD1	TRBV5-1	TRBJ2-7	CASSYRTGAHEQYF	TGCGCCAGCAGCTATCGGACAGGGGCCCACGAGCAGTACTTC
.	.	TRBV7-9	TRBJ1-1	CASSHGTEAFF	TGTGCCAGCAGCCACGGGACTGAAGCTTTCTTT
.	TRBD2	TRBV3-1/TRBV3-2	TRBJ2-3	CASNSGGWADTQYF	TGTGCCAGCAACAGCGGGGGTTGGGCAGATACGCAGTATTTT
.	TRBD1	TRBV5-5	TRBJ1-5	CASSLRTGRDNQPQHF	TGTGCCAGCAGCCTGAGGACAGGGCGAGACAATCAGCCCCAGCATTTT
.	.	TRBV30	TRBJ1-2	CAWSPGGVGYTF	TGTGCCTGGAGTCCGGGTGGAGTAGGCTACACCTTC
.	.	TRBV9	TRBJ2-5	CASSVESGSQETQYF	TGTGCCAGCAGCGTAGAGAGCGGTTCCCAAGAGACCCAGTACTTC
.	TRBD1	TRBV10-2	TRBJ2-5	CASSLNTGVETQYF	TGCGCCAGCAGTCTAAATACAGGGGTAGAGACCCAGTACTTC
.	TRBD2	TRBV28	TRBJ2-1	CASSFPSGGRNEQFF	TGTGCCAGCAGTTTCCCTAGCGGGGGTCGCAATGAGCAGTTCTTC
once	.	TRBV7-9	TRBJ2-3	CASSVESADTQYF	TGTGCCAGCTCGGTAGAGTCGGCAGATACGCAGTATTTT
few	.	TRBV7-8	TRBJ1-6	CASSVGPSPLHF	TGTGCCAGCAGCGTTGGGCCTTCACCCCTCCACTTT
.	.	TRBV6-5	TRBJ2-7	CASSYHAGYEQYF	TGTGCCAGCAGTTATCACGCAGGCTACGAGCAGTACTTC
.	.	TRBV11-2	TRBJ2-7	CASSLLPGDWKIYEQYF	TGTGCCAGCAGCCTTCTGCCCGGGGACTGGAAAATCTACGAGCAGTACTTC
.	.	TRBV7-9	TRBJ1-2	CASSLSPGGDGYTF	TGTGCCAGCAGCTTATCCCCCGGGGGGGATGGCTACACCTTC
.	TRBD2	TRBV9	TRBJ2-5	CASSVSPLAGGAETQYF	TGTGCCAGCAGCGTATCCCCTCTAGCGGGGGGGGCAGAGACCCAGTACTTC
once	.	TRBV30	TRBJ1-5	CAWDSKSNQPQHF	TGTGCCTGGGACAGCAAAAGCAATCAGCCCCAGCATTTT
.	TRBD1	TRBV6-5	TRBJ1-3	CASGQGGTIYF	TGTGCCAGCGGACAGGGAGGCACCATATATTTT
.	.	TRBV18	TRBJ1-4	CASSPPNPGHRYKKLFF	TGTGCCAGCTCACCTCCTAACCCGGGACACCGGTATAAAAAACTGTTTTTT
.	.	TRBV25-1	TRBJ1-6	CATQGETYNSPLHF	TGTGCTACGCAGGGCGAGACCTATAATTCACCCCTCCACTTT
.	.	TRBV7-3	TRBJ2-3	CASSQGSAYLGTQYF	TGTGCCAGCAGCCAGGGGTCGGCCTATCTAGGTACGCAGTATTTT
.	.	TRBV7-7	TRBJ2-2	CASSLGQNTGELFF	TGTGCTAGCAGCTTAGGTCAGAACACCGGGGAGCTGTTTTTT